This T cell receptor (beta chain) was captured in a study of shared T cell receptors in the human thymus (dated by TCRdb to the early 2020s). With respect to the entire study: The study examined how self-reactive, shared T-cell receptor alpha chains are generated in the human thymus.

CDR1 and CDR2 (SGHDT, YYEEEE) derive from the germline V gene. Spanning cysteine to phenylalanine, the CDR3 consists of 16 amino acids. Only the CDR3 region is kept as DNA, spanning 48 bases read in frame from base 1. V and J are trimmed by 5 bases and 3 bases, and the gene matches miss 9 bases of the junction. This clone appeared a few times. No cognate antigen has been identified for it. No per-base quality is available; no much larger clone lies one base away. The library was generated by the immunoSEQ multiplex PCR assay. TCRdb mirrors the immuneACCESS table, restricted to in-frame sequences. Some clones are absent from its copies; in checked studies, under half trace to an unresolved V gene, and the reason for the others is unknown. The sample data list about 610,000 clones, and around 89% of these were observed just once. The ten top clones hold around 0.0099% of the sample. This sample also belongs to another study, concerning human thymus T cells. As noted in the second study: Immunologically healthy infants undergoing open corrective cardiac surgery for congenital heart defects in Finland were used as donors. Thymus tissue was collected as surgical resects that were removed during corrective cardiac surgery. Both the thymic and the peripheral blood repertoires appeared to show biased V and J gene segment usage. The related research found that thymic TCR repertoires overlapped highly between unrelated individuals. TCR alpha and beta repertoires from fewer than ten infant thymus samples and four related peripheral blood samples were characterized in the study. The infant donors were 7 to 244 days old, and the cohort included six or seven males and two females. Thymocytes were mechanically released from the tissue and were stored as pellets of 10-30 million cells at -70 degrees C. Genomic DNA was extracted from frozen cell pellets with a QIAsymphony instrument. Using the immunoSEQ multiplex PCR assay, the TCRB and TCRAD loci were amplified from a standardized quantity of quality-controlled genomic DNA. The amplicons covered the V(D)J region and were long enough to include the CDR3 and to identify the V and J genes. The amplicons were sequenced on an Illumina platform via the commercial immunoSEQ service. Corrections for primer bias and sequencing errors followed previously described methods, while TCRAD and TCRB definitions were based on the IMGT database. immunoSEQ Analyzer 3.0 and VDJTools were used for repertoire analysis, which covered basic statistics, V/J segment usage, diversity estimates, rarefaction and pairwise overlap. Chao1, ChaoE, Efron-Thisted, Shannon and inverse Simpson indices were used to estimate diversity, which was also estimated on datasets down-sampled to the smallest sample. Repertoire overlap was determined by strict matching of CDR3 nucleotide sequence, V gene and J gene, and Jaccard-based multidimensional scaling clustering was applied. On average, approximately 800,000 unique TCRB clonotypes were obtained from thymus samples, compared with approximately 84,000 from blood samples.

The TCR was taken from a boy in the first two years of life with a congenital heart defect. Donor details come from another sample of the same person, matched by shared clones. Here the chain combines TRBV5-6 and TRBJ2-2, with 8 bases in between that match TRBD1. Sequenced: thymocytes. The nucleotides read TGTGCCAGCAGTCTAGGGGACAGGCTAGACACCGGGGAGCTGTTTTTT. This yields the protein CASSLGDRLDTGELFF.